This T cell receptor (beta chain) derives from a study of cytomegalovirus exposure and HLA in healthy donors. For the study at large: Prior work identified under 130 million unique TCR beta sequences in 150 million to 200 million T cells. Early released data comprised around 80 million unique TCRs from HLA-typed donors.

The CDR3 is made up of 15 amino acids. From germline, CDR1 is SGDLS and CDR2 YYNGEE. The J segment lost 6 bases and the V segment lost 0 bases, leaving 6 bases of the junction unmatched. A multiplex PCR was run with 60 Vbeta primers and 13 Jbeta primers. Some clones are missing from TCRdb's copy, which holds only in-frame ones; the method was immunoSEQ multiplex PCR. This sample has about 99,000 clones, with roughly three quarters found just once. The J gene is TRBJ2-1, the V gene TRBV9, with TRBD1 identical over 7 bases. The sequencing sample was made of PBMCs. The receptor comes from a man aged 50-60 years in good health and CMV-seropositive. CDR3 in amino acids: CASSVAGQTINEQFF. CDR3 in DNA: TGTGCCAGCAGCGTAGCGGGACAGACCATCAATGAGCAGTTCTTC.